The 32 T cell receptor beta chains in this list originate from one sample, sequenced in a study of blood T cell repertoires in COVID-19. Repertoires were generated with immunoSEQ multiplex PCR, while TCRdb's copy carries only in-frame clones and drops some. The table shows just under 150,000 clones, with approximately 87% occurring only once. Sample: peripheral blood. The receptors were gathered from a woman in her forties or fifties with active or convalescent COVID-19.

The CDR3 loop reads CASSAPIGGGASGELFF. As DNA, the CDR3 is TGTGCCAGCAGTGCGCCTATTGGCGGGGGGGCTTCCGGGGAGCTGTTTTTT. The chain carries TRBV6-1 and TRBJ2-2, with TRBD2 identical over 9 bases. Germline lookup yields CDR1 MNHNS and CDR2 SASEGT. V lost 4 bases, J lost 6 bases, and 12 bases stayed unmatched. This CDR3 is built from 17 residues.

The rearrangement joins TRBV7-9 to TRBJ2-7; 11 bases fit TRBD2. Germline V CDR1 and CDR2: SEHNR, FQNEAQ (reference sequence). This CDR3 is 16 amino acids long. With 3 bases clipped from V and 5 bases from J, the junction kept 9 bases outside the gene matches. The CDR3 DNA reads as TGTGCCAGCAGCTTTGTACTAGCGGGAGTTGGCGACGAGCAGTACTTC. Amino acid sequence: CASSFVLAGVGDEQYF.

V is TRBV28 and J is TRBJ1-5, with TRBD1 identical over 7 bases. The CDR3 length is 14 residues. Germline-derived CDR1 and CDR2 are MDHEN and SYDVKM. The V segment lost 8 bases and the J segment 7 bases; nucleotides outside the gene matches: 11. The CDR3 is CASHPSGGGQPQHF. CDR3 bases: TGTGCCAGCCATCCTTCAGGGGGAGGCCAGCCCCAGCATTTT. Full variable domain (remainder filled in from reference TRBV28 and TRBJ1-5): DVKVTQSSRYLVKRTGEKVFLECVQDMDHENMFWYRQDPGLGLRLIYFSYDVKMKEKGDIPEGYSVSREKKERFSLILESASTNQTSMYLCASHPSGGGQPQHFGDGTRLSIL.

The CDR3 sequence: CASSLDPTGKVWYF. In DNA, the CDR3 is TGTGCCAGCAGCCTGGACCCTACAGGGAAAGTTTGGTATTTT. The rearrangement uses TRBV5-4 and TRBJ2-3, with TRBD1 as a possible D gene (6 bases). The V and J ends lost 4 bases and 14 bases respectively, with 23 bases between them. The CDR3 is 14 residues long. CDR1 is SGHNT, CDR2 YYREEE, per germline (reference sequence).

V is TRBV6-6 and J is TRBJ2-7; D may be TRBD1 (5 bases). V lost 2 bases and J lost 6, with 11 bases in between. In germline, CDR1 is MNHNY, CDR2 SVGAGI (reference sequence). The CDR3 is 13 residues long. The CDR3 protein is CASSYGVRVEQYF. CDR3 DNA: TGTGCCAGCAGTTACGGCGTCAGGGTCGAGCAGTACTTC.

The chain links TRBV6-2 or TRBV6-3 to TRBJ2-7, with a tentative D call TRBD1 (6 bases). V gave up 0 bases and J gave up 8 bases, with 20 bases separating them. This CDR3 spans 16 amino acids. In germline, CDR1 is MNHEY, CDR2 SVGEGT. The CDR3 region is CASSYSSGQGPLKQYF. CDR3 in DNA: TGTGCCAGCAGTTACTCGTCCGGGCAGGGGCCTCTGAAGCAGTACTTC.

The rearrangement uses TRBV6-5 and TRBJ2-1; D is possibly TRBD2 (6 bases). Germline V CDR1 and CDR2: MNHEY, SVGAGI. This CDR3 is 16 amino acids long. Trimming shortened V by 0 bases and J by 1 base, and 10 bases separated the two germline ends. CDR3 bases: TGTGCCAGCAGTTACTCGGGGGGTGATTCCTACAATGAGCAGTTCTTC. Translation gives CASSYSGGDSYNEQFF.

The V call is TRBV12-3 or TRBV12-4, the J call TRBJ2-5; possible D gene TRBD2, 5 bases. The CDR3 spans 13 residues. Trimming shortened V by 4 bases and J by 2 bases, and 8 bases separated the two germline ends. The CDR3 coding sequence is TGTGCCAGCAGTTCCGACTATCAAGAGACCCAGTACTTC. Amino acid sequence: CASSSDYQETQYF.

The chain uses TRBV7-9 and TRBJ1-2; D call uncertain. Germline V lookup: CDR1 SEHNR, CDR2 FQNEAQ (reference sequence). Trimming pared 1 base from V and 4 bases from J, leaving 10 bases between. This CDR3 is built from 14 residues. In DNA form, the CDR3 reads TGTGCCAGCAGCTTAGTGCAGGATTTCTATGGCTACACCTTC. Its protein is CASSLVQDFYGYTF. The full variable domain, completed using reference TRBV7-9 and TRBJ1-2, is DTGVSQNPRHKITKRGQNVTFRCDPISEHNRLYWYRQTLGQGPEFLTYFQNEAQLEKSRLLSDRFSAERPKGSFSTLEIQRTEQGDSAMYLCASSLVQDFYGYTFGSGTRLTVV.

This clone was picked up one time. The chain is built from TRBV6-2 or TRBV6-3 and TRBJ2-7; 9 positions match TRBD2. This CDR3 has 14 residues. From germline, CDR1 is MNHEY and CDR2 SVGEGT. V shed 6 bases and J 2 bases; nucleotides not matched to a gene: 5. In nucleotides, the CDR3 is TGTGCCAGCAGCCTTAGCGGGAGCACCTACGAGCAGTACTTC. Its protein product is CASSLSGSTYEQYF.

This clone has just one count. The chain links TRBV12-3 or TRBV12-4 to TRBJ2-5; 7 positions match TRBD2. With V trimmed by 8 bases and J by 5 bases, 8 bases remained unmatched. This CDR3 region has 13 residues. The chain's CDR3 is CASAAGAAETQYF. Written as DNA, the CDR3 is TGTGCCAGCGCCGCGGGAGCCGCGGAGACCCAGTACTTC.

For the CDR3, the DNA is TGTGCCAGCTCACGCACTAGCGGGAGCTTTATTGAGCAGTTCTTC. Its translation: CASSRTSGSFIEQFF. This rearrangement joins TRBV18 to TRBJ2-1; 11 bases are shared with TRBD2. The CDR3 runs 15 residues. Germline V gives CDR1 KGHSH, CDR2 LQKENI. V shed 4 bases, J shed 9 bases, and the junction held 8 bases outside the gene matches.

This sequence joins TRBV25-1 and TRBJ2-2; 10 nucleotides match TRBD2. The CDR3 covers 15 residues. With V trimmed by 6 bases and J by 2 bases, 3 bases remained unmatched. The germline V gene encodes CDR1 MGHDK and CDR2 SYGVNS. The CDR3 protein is CASSLAGANTGELFF. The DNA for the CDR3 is TGTGCCAGCAGCCTAGCGGGAGCCAACACCGGGGAGCTGTTTTTT.

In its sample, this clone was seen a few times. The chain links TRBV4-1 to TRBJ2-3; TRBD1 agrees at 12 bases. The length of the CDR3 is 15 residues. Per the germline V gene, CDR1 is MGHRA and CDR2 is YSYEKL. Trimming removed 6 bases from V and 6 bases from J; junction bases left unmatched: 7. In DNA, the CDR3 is TGCGCCAGCAGTCCCGGGACAGGGGGCTCCGATACGCAGTATTTT. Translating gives CASSPGTGGSDTQYF.

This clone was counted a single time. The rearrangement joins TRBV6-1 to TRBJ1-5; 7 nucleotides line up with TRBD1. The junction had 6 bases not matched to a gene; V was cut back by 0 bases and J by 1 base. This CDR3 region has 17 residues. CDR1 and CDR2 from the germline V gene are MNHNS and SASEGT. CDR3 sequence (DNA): TGTGCCAGCAGTGAAGCGTCGGGACAGCTGAGCAATCAGCCCCAGCATTTT. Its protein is CASSEASGQLSNQPQHF.

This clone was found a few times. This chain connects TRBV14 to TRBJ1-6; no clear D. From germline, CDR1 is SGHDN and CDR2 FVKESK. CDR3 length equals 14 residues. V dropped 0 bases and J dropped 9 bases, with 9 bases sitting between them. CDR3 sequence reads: CASSQDLGGSPLHF. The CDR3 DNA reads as TGTGCCAGCAGCCAAGATTTGGGAGGTTCACCCCTCCACTTT.

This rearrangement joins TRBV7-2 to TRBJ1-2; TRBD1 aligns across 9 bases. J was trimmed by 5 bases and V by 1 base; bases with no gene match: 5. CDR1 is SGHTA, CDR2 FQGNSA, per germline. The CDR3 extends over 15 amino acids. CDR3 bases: TGTGCCAGCAGCTTAGGGGGACAGGGTCGGTATGGCTACACCTTC. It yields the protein CASSLGGQGRYGYTF.

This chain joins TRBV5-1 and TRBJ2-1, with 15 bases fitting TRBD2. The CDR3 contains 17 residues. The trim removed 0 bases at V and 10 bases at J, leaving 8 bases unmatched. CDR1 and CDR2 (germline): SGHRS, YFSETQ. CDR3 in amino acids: CASSLAPGLAGGREQFF. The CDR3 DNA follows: TGCGCCAGCAGCTTGGCCCCGGGACTAGCGGGGGGTCGGGAGCAGTTCTTC.

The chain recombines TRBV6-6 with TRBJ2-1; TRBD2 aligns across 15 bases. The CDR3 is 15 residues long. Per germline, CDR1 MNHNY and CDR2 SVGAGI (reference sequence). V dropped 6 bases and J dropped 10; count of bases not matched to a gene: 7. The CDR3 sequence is CASSQPGTSGGEQFF. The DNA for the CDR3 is TGTGCCAGCAGCCAACCCGGGACTAGCGGGGGGGAGCAGTTCTTC.

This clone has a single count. The CDR3 sequence is CASSPSSESYTARAFF. Here the CDR3 DNA reads TGTGCCAGCAGCCCTTCATCGGAGAGTTATACGGCGAGGGCTTTCTTT. The chain carries TRBV14 and TRBJ1-1; no clear D gene. The CDR3 consists of 16 residues. V shed 4 bases and J shed 11 bases, with 26 bases lying between them. Germline V gene sequence: CDR1 SGHDN, CDR2 FVKESK.

CDR3 nucleotide sequence: TGCAGCGTTGAGATGGGTGGAGTGGGGACCCAGTACTTC. Protein product: CSVEMGGVGTQYF. The V and J genes are TRBV29-1 and TRBJ2-5, with no clear D. Germline assignment: CDR1 SQVTM and CDR2 ANQGSEA. The CDR3 spans 13 residues. V gave up 3 bases and J gave up 7 bases, with 15 bases separating them.

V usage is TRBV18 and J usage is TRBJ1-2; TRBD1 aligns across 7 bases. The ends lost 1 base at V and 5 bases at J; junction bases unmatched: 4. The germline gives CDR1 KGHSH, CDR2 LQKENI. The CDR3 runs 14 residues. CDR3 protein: CASSPQGAPYGYTF. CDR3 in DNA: TGTGCCAGCTCACCACAGGGGGCTCCTTATGGCTACACCTTC.

The CDR3 region is CAWSQDINTEAFF. CDR3 in DNA: TGTGCCTGGAGCCAGGACATTAACACTGAAGCTTTCTTT. V usage is TRBV30 and J usage is TRBJ1-1; tentatively, D is TRBD1 (5 bases). CDR3 size: 13 residues. V gave up 3 bases and J gave up 2 bases, with 10 bases separating them. Germline CDR1 GTSNPN, CDR2 SVGIG (reference sequence).

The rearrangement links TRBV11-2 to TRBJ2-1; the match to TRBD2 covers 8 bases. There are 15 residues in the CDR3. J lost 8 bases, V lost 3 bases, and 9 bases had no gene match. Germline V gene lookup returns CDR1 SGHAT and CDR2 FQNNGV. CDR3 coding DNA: TGTGCCAGCAGCTTGGGCGAGCGGGAGAACTATGAGCAGTTCTTC. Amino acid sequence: CASSLGERENYEQFF.

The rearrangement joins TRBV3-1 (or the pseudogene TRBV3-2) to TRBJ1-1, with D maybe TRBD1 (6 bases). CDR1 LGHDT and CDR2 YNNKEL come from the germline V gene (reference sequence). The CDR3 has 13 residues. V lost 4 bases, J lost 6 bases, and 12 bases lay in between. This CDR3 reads CASSLTRGSEAFF. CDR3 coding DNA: TGTGCCAGCAGCCTAACCAGGGGCTCTGAAGCTTTCTTT.

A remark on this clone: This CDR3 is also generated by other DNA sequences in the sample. CDR3 nucleotides: TGCGCCAGCAGCTTGGTGGCCGGAGGTACTGAAGCTTTCTTT. Residues: CASSLVAGGTEAFF. The V call is TRBV5-1, the J call TRBJ1-1, with unresolved D. Germline V CDR1 and CDR2: SGHRS, YFSETQ. The CDR3 contains 14 residues. Trimming removed 0 bases from V and 5 bases from J, with 11 bases in between.

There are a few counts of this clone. CDR3 loop: CASREQGTDTQYF. As DNA, the CDR3 is TGTGCCAGCAGAGAACAGGGAACAGATACGCAGTATTTT. The gene calls are TRBV12-3 or TRBV12-4 and TRBJ2-3, with a possible D match to TRBD1 (6 bases). CDR3 size: 13 residues. V was shortened by 6 bases and J by 3 bases, with 10 bases between the two germline ends.

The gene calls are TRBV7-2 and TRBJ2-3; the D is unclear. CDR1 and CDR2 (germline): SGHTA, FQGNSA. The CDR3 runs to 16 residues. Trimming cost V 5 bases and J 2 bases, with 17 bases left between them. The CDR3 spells CASSLETRQNTDTQYF. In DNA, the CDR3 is TGTGCCAGCAGCCTGGAGACTCGTCAGAACACAGATACGCAGTATTTT.

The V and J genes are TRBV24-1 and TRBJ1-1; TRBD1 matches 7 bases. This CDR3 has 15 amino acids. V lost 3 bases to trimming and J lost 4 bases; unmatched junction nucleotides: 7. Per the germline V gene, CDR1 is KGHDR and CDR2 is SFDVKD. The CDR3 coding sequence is TGTGCCACCAGTGATCGGACAGGAGGGATCACTGAAGCTTTCTTT. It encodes CATSDRTGGITEAFF.

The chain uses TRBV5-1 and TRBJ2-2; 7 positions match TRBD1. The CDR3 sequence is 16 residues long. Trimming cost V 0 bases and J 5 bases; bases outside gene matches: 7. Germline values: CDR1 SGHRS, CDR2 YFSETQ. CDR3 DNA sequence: TGCGCCAGCAGCTTGGCCGTGGCAGGGGGTACCGGGGAGCTGTTTTTT. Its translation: CASSLAVAGGTGELFF.

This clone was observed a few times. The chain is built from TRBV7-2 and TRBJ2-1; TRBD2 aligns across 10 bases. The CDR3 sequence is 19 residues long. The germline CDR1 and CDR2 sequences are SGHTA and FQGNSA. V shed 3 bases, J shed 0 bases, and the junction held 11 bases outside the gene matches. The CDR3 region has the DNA TGTGCCAGCAGCTTGAGCGGGACTAGCGCTTGGAGCTCCTACAATGAGCAGTTCTTC. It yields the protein CASSLSGTSAWSSYNEQFF.

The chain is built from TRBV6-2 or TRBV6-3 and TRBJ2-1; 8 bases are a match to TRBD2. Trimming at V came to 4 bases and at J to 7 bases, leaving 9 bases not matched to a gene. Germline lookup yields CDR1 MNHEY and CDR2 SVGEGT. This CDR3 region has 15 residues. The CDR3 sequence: CASSFVRGAENEQFF. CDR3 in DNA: TGTGCCAGCAGTTTCGTGCGGGGGGCGGAAAATGAGCAGTTCTTC.